These 12 T cell receptor beta chains were all obtained from the same sample, sequenced in a study of T cell responses to AZD1222 COVID-19 vaccine. The repertoire was sequenced with immunoSEQ multiplex PCR; TCRdb's copy has only in-frame clones and lacks some. Among some 150,000 clones listed, 85% to 95% were seen once. Specimen: peripheral blood, collected on day 0 of AZD1222 vaccination. The origin of the receptors is an adult in good health.

The genes are TRBV27 and TRBJ2-7; possible D gene TRBD2, 5 bases. The germline gives CDR1 MNHEY, CDR2 SMNVEV (reference sequence). The V end was cut by 8 bases, the J end by 0 bases, with 11 bases between. The length of the CDR3 is 13 residues. CDR3 coding DNA: TGTGCCAGCTCCCCGGGGAGCTCCTACGAGCAGTACTTC. Amino acid sequence: CASSPGSSYEQYF.

This chain uses TRBV4-1 with TRBJ2-5; D call uncertain. Trimming shortened V by 2 bases and J by 4 bases, and 11 bases separated the two germline ends. The CDR3 has 14 amino acids. Looked up from germline, CDR1 is MGHRA and CDR2 is YSYEKL. The CDR3 here is CASSQNGVVETQYF. The CDR3 DNA sequence: TGCGCCAGCAGCCAAAACGGAGTCGTAGAGACCCAGTACTTC.

The rearrangement joins TRBV7-6 to TRBJ2-1, with D perhaps TRBD1 (5 bases). The CDR3 has 13 residues. Trimming shortened V by 2 bases and J by 6 bases, and 8 bases separated the two germline ends. The germline V gene has CDR1 SGHVS and CDR2 FNYEAQ. CDR3: CASSLQGPNEQFF. DNA of the CDR3: TGTGCCAGCAGCTTACAGGGTCCCAATGAGCAGTTCTTC.

CDR3 amino acids: CASSLGQVVAKNIQYF. The CDR3 DNA sequence: TGCGCCAGCAGCCTGGGACAGGTAGTAGCCAAAAACATTCAGTACTTC. V is TRBV5-1 and J is TRBJ2-4; 8 bases are shared with TRBD1. From germline, CDR1 is SGHRS and CDR2 YFSETQ. With V trimmed by 4 bases and J by 0 bases, 6 bases remained unmatched. CDR3 length equals 16 residues.

The gene calls are TRBV6-5 and TRBJ1-1; D is undetermined. The CDR3 runs to 13 residues. V was shortened by 6 bases and J by 1 base, with 9 bases between the two germline ends. CDR1 is MNHEY, CDR2 SVGAGI, per germline. In nucleotides, the CDR3 is TGTGCCAGCAGGTATACTAAGAACACTGAAGCTTTCTTT. This sequence encodes CASRYTKNTEAFF.

This chain uses TRBV15 with TRBJ2-4; D unresolved. With 0 bases removed from V and 2 bases from J, the gap between germline ends came to 11 bases. Germline assignment: CDR1 LNHNV and CDR2 YYDKDF (reference sequence). The CDR3 totals 16 residues. The CDR3 here is CATSRDPGPTKNIQYF. CDR3 nucleotides: TGTGCCACCAGCAGAGATCCAGGACCAACCAAAAACATTCAGTACTTC.

This chain uses TRBV27 with TRBJ1-1; perhaps TRBD1 as D (6 bases). This CDR3 contains 17 residues. Trimming left V 4 bases short and J 1 base short, with 19 bases between. Germline V gene sequence: CDR1 MNHEY, CDR2 SMNVEV (reference sequence). The CDR3 region has the DNA TGTGCCAGCAGTTCCAGGGGAAGGGGGGGCGCGAACACTGAAGCTTTCTTT. Amino acid sequence: CASSSRGRGGANTEAFF.

The chain is built from TRBV6-1 and TRBJ1-4; D perhaps matches TRBD1 (5 bases). V was pared by 2 bases and J by 0 bases, with 7 bases between. The germline V gene has CDR1 MNHNS and CDR2 SASEGT. The CDR3 sequence is 15 residues long. The DNA of the CDR3 is TGTGCCAGCAGTGAAAGCAGGGCAACTAATGAAAAACTGTTTTTT. It codes for CASSESRATNEKLFF.

The rearrangement links TRBV18 to TRBJ1-2, with D unclear. Germline lookup yields CDR1 KGHSH and CDR2 LQKENI. The CDR3 has 13 amino acids. Trimming took 3 bases from V and 6 from J, leaving 11 bases between them. CDR3 DNA sequence: TGTGCCAGCTCACCCCGGGAATGGGATGGCTACACCTTC. Translated: CASSPREWDGYTF.

The V call is TRBV19, the J call TRBJ2-7; D unresolved. The CDR3 runs to 16 residues. CDR1 and CDR2 (germline): LNHDA, SQIVND (reference sequence). V was clipped by 1 base and J by 0 bases, with 13 bases between them. CDR3 sequence reads: CASSIVVRAHSYEQYF. The CDR3 DNA reads as TGTGCCAGTAGTATAGTGGTACGGGCGCACTCCTACGAGCAGTACTTC.

This chain links TRBV5-1 with TRBJ1-6; no clear D gene. Germline values: CDR1 SGHRS, CDR2 YFSETQ. The V gene lost 4 bases and the J gene lost 6 bases, with 8 bases spanning the gap. This CDR3 is 13 amino acids long. Written as DNA, the CDR3 is TGCGCCAGCAGCGACTCAGTTAATTCACCCCTCCACTTT. Translation gives CASSDSVNSPLHF. Full variable domain (outside the CDR3, taken from reference TRBV5-1 and TRBJ1-6): KAGVTQTPRYLIKTRGQQVTLSCSPISGHRSVSWYQQTPGQGLQFLFEYFSETQRNKGNFPGRFSGRQFSNSRSEMNVSTLELGDSALYLCASSDSVNSPLHFGNGTRLTVT.

V is TRBV5-8 and J is TRBJ2-1, with D hard to call. The germline V gene encodes CDR1 SGHTS and CDR2 YDEGEE. CDR3 length equals 13 residues. Trimming took 0 bases from V and 9 from J, leaving 10 bases between them. The CDR3 nucleotides are TGTGCCAGCAGCTTGGAGGAGCTTCTTGAGCAGTTCTTC. It specifies CASSLEELLEQFF.